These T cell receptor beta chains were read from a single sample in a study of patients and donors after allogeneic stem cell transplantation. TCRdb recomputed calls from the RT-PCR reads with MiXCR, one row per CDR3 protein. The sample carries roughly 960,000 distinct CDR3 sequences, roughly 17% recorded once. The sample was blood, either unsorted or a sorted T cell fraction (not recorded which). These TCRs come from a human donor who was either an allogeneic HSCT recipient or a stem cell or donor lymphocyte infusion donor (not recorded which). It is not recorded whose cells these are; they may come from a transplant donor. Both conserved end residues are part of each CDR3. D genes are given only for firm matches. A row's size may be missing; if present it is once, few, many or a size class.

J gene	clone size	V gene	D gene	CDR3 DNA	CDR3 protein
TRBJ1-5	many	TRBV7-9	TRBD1	TGTGCCAGCAGCTTAGGGGACAGGGTCAATCAGCCCCAGCATTTT	CASSLGDRVNQPQHF
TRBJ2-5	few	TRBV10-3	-	TGTGCCACCCGCCTGGCTAGCGCCCAAGAGACCCAGTACTTC	CATRLASAQETQYF
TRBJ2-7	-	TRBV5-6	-	TGTGCCAGCAACTACAACAGGGTAAAGTGGACCTACGAGCAGTACTTC	CASNYNRVKWTYEQYF
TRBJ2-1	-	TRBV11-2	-	TGTGCCAGCAGCTTAGATGGAGGGGGCTACCATGAGCAGTTCTTC	CASSLDGGGYHEQFF
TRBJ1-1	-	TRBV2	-	TGTGCCAGCATCACTCTAGGGGTGAACACTGAAGCTTTCTTT	CASITLGVNTEAFF
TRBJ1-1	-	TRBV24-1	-	TGTGCCACCAGTGATGGGGGCTCGGCTGAAGCTTTCTTT	CATSDGGSAEAFF
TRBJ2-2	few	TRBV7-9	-	TGTGCCAGCAGTAGTGTAGAGACCGGGGAGCTGTTTTTT	CASSSVETGELFF
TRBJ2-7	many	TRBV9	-	TGTGCCAGCAGCGTAGGTGGAGGTGACTACGAGCAGTACTTC	CASSVGGGDYEQYF
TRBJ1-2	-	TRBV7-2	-	TGTGCCAGCAGCTTAGCGTCTACAGCCTATGGCTACACCTTC	CASSLASTAYGYTF
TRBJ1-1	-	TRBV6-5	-	TGTGCCAGCAGTTACTCCAGCACAGGGAGCACTGAAGCTTTCTTT	CASSYSSTGSTEAFF
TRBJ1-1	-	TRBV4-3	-	TGCGCCAGCAGGGACCCTGGAGAACAGGGTGAAGCTTTCTTT	CASRDPGEQGEAFF
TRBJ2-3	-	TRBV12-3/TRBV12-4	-	TGTGCCAGCAGTTTACGGGTCAGGGGGGTGTCAGATACGCAGTATTTT	CASSLRVRGVSDTQYF
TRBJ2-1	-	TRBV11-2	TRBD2	TGTGCCAGCAGAGCGCCCGGCGGCGGGAGGGCCGTAGGGGCATATGAGCAGTTCTTC	CASRAPGGGRAVGAYEQFF
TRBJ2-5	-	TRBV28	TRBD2	TGTGCCAGCAGTTTGACTAGCGGGGTCGCGAAGACCCAGTACTTC	CASSLTSGVAKTQYF
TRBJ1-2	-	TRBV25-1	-	TGTGCCAGCAGTGACGGGGGAGCTAACTATGGCTACACCTTC	CASSDGGANYGYTF
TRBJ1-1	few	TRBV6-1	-	TGTGCCAGCAGCCCTATGGTAGGGGAGGGGCTGAACACTGAAGCTTTCTTT	CASSPMVGEGLNTEAFF
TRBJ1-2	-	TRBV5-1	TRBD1	TGCGCCAGCAGCGACGGACAGGGGGGTGGCTACACCTTC	CASSDGQGGGYTF
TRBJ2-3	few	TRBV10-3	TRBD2	TGTGCCATCAGACTAGCGGGGGCGGGCACAGATACGCAGTATTTT	CAIRLAGAGTDTQYF
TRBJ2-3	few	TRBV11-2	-	TGTGCCAGCAGCTTACGCCCGCGGGCGGGGGATACGCAGTATTTT	CASSLRPRAGDTQYF
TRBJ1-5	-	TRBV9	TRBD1	TGTGCCTCCAGTGCCGGACAGGGGGCTTTGGGGCAGCCCCAGCATTTT	CASSAGQGALGQPQHF
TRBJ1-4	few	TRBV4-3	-	TGCGCCAGCAGCCAAGATGGGCTTAATGAAAAACTGTTTTTT	CASSQDGLNEKLFF
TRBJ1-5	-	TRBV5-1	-	TGCGCCAGCAGCTTGGACAGCGGGGCCAATCAGCCCCAGCATTTT	CASSLDSGANQPQHF
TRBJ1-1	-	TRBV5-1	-	TGCGCCAGCCGCCCCGCCAACATGAACACTGAAGCTTTCTTT	CASRPANMNTEAFF
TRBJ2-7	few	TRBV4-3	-	TGCGCCAGCAGCCAAGGGCAGGCGGGGGAGCAGTACTTC	CASSQGQAGEQYF
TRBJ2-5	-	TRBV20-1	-	TGCAGTGCTAGTGGGCTCCTCGAGACCCAGTACTTC	CSASGLLETQYF
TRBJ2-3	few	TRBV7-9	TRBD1	TGTGCCAGCAGCTGGACAGGGGGCGCAAGAGATACGCAGTATTTT	CASSWTGGARDTQYF
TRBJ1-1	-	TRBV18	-	TGTGCCAGCTCACAAACCAAAGAGGGTGGGACTGAAGCTTTCTTT	CASSQTKEGGTEAFF
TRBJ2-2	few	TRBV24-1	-	TGTGCCACCAGTGATTTGCACTCGGCCGGGGAGCTGTTTTTT	CATSDLHSAGELFF
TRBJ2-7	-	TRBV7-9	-	TGTGCCAGCAGCCAGAATGGGCGAGGGCAGGGACCCGAGCAGTACTTC	CASSQNGRGQGPEQYF
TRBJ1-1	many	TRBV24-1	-	TGTGCCACCAGTGATGGGACACGGAACACTGAAGCTTTCTTT	CATSDGTRNTEAFF
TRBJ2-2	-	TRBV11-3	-	TGTGCCAGCAGCTTAGAAGTGGAGGGCGGGGAGCTGTTTTTT	CASSLEVEGGELFF
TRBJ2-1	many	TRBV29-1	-	TGCAGCGTTGAACCCCAGGGGCTCGATGAGCAGTTCTTC	CSVEPQGLDEQFF
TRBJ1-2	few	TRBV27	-	TGTGCCAGCAGTTTACACAGGGCGGCCTATGGCTACACCTTC	CASSLHRAAYGYTF
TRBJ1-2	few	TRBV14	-	TGTGCCAGCAGCCAAGGACTCCCAGGAGTTGGCTACACCTTC	CASSQGLPGVGYTF
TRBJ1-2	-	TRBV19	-	TGTGCCAGCAAGGGGGATATGTACTATGGCTACACCTTC	CASKGDMYYGYTF
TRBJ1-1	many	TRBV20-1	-	TGCAGTGCTAGAGATGTGTGGAAGGCGAACACTGAAGCTTTCTTT	CSARDVWKANTEAFF
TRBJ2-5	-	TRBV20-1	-	TGCAGTGCTAGAGGAGACCCCCAAGAGACCCAGTACTTC	CSARGDPQETQYF
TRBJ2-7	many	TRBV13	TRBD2	TGTGCCAGCAGCCCCGGGACTAGCGGGGGATACGAGCAGTACTTC	CASSPGTSGGYEQYF
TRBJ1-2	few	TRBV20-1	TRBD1	TGCAGTGCTAGAGCCCCGGGACAGGGAGGCGGCTACACCTTC	CSARAPGQGGGYTF
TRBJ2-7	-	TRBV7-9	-	TGTGCCAGCAGCCCGCTGAAGCCTCCCTACGAGCAGTACTTC	CASSPLKPPYEQYF
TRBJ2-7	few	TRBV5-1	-	TGCGCCAGCAGCTTAGACAGTCCCCCATACGAGCAGTACTTC	CASSLDSPPYEQYF
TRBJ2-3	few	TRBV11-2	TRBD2	TGTGCCAGCAGCTTGCGACTAGCGGGAGAGTCAGATACGCAGTATTTT	CASSLRLAGESDTQYF
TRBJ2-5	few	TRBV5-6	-	TGTGCCAGCAGCTTGAAATCAGGCTTCCCCCAAGAGACCCAGTACTTC	CASSLKSGFPQETQYF
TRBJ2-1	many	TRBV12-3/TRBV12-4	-	TGTGCCAGCAGACAATACAATGAGCAGTTCTTC	CASRQYNEQFF
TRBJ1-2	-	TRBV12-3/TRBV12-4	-	TGTGCCAGCAGTACCCCGGGGGTCTATGGCTACACCTTC	CASSTPGVYGYTF
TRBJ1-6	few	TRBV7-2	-	TGTGCCAGCAGCACCCCGGATGACAGCGGGGGGGATTCACCCCTCCACTTT	CASSTPDDSGGDSPLHF
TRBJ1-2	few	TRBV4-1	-	TGCGCCAGCAGCCCTGGGGGGATGAACGGCTACACCTTC	CASSPGGMNGYTF
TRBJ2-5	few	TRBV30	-	TGTGCCTGGAGTGGGGAGACCCAGTACTTC	CAWSGETQYF
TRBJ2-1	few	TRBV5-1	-	TGCGCCAGCAGCTTAACCCCTTATGGGAATGAGCAGTTCTTC	CASSLTPYGNEQFF